This is a list of T cell receptor beta chains from one sample in a study of blood T cell repertoires in COVID-19. Profiling relied on immunoSEQ multiplex PCR, and the TCRdb table lists in-frame clones only, not all of them. Of some 63,000 clones listed, around three quarters are singletons. Sequencing was performed on peripheral blood. Receptors were obtained from a human donor in a cohort sampled during active COVID-19. CDR3s include the opening cysteine and the closing phenylalanine or tryptophan. Fields, in order: CDR3 protein, CDR3 DNA, D gene, J gene, V gene, clone size. The D gene is left open where the match is weak. Size tells how often a clone was seen (once, few, many) or the class of an expanded clone, and some rows leave it out.

CASSESSLAGYNEQFF | TGTGCCAGCAGTGAATCCTCCCTAGCGGGATACAATGAGCAGTTCTTC | TRBD2 | TRBJ2-1 | TRBV2 | NA
CASSRQATNEKLFF | TGTGCCAGCAGTAGACAGGCAACTAATGAAAAACTGTTTTTT | NA | TRBJ1-4 | TRBV6-5 | NA
CATSDPGVAKNIQYF | TGTGCCACCAGTGATCCAGGGGTGGCCAAAAACATTCAGTACTTC | NA | TRBJ2-4 | TRBV24-1 | once
CASSWEGTFTDTQYF | TGTGCCAGCAGCTGGGAGGGAACCTTCACAGATACGCAGTATTTT | TRBD2 | TRBJ2-3 | TRBV7-3 | NA
CASSLGDYKRHNEQFF | TGTGCCAGCAGTTTAGGGGACTACAAAAGGCACAATGAGCAGTTCTTC | TRBD2 | TRBJ2-1 | TRBV28 | NA
CASRASGTNTGELFF | TGTGCCAGCAGGGCTAGCGGGACGAACACCGGGGAGCTGTTTTTT | TRBD2 | TRBJ2-2 | TRBV25-1 | NA
CASSPGGTDRSPLHF | TGTGCCAGCAGCCCGGGAGGTACCGATCGTTCACCCCTCCACTTT | NA | TRBJ1-6 | TRBV7-9 | once
CASKVRRNTGELFF | TGTGCCAGCAAAGTGAGGCGGAACACCGGGGAGCTGTTTTTT | NA | TRBJ2-2 | TRBV6-5 | once
CASRWGRAANTEAFF | TGTGCCAGCAGGTGGGGGAGGGCAGCGAACACTGAAGCTTTCTTT | NA | TRBJ1-1 | TRBV27 | NA
CAWSPTASAFVPQYF | TGTGCCTGGAGTCCCACGGCTAGCGCTTTTGTCCCGCAGTATTTT | NA | TRBJ2-3 | TRBV30 | NA